Listed here are 16 T cell receptor beta chains from one sample, sequenced in a study of T cell repertoires in cytomegalovirus infection. The antigens these receptors bind are not known. TCRdb processed the reads anew with MiXCR; each CDR3 protein has one entry. Of hundreds of thousands of distinct CDR3 sequences listed, almost 30% were seen once; the top ten hold around 18%. The specimen was cultured PBMCs, collected from culture after CMV antigen stimulation. These receptors originate from a human donor in good health (CMV status not recorded). Some clones in this sample may be carry-over from other donors' samples.

This clonotype was detected only a few times. V gene TRBV3-1 combines with J gene TRBJ2-1; 7 bases line up with TRBD2. The V gene's germline CDR1 is LGHDT and CDR2 YNNKEL (reference sequence). The CDR3 is 16 amino acids. The junction had 8 bases not matched to a gene; V was cut back by 4 bases and J by 2 bases. The CDR3 region is CASSRATAGPYNEQFF. The CDR3 DNA sequence: TGTGCCAGCAGCCGAGCGACAGCGGGGCCCTACAATGAGCAGTTCTTC.

At least ten counts were recorded for this clonotype. This chain uses TRBV12-3 or TRBV12-4 with TRBJ2-3; D may be TRBD2 (5 bases). The CDR3 runs 16 residues. Trimming cost V 3 bases and J 2 bases, with 15 bases left between them. CDR3 nucleotides: TGTGCCAGCAGTTTTTTGGACTCTCCTTCCACAGATACGCAGTATTTT. It yields the protein CASSFLDSPSTDTQYF.

This clonotype was counted many times. The chain links TRBV7-8 to TRBJ1-5, with no clear D. Per the germline V gene, CDR1 is SGHVS and CDR2 is FQNEAQ. The CDR3 sequence is 16 residues long. The V and J ends lost 1 base and 3 bases respectively, with 13 bases between them. CDR3 amino acids: CASSLEGILSNQPQHF. The CDR3 DNA sequence: TGTGCCAGCAGCTTAGAAGGGATTCTATCCAATCAGCCCCAGCATTTT.

This clonotype was found a few times. This chain joins TRBV7-6 and TRBJ1-1; possible D gene TRBD1, 6 bases. The CDR3 has 18 amino acids. Germline V lookup: CDR1 SGHVS, CDR2 FNYEAQ. Trimming cost V 5 bases and J 0 bases, with 22 bases left between them. CDR3 DNA: TGTGCCAGCAGCCCGATTAGGGGCGGGGGCGCAATGAACACTGAAGCTTTCTTT. Amino acids: CASSPIRGGGAMNTEAFF.

This clonotype was counted many times. The chain joins TRBV19 to TRBJ1-5, with 12 bases aligning to TRBD1. V trimming: 6 bases; J trimming: 8 bases; junction bases outside the gene matches: 5. Germline CDR1 and CDR2: LNHDA and SQIVND (reference sequence). This CDR3 region has 14 residues. CDR3 protein: CASRRDRGPEPQHF. CDR3 DNA: TGTGCCAGTAGGCGGGACAGGGGGCCTGAGCCCCAGCATTTT.

This CDR3 reads CASSYSRSLSGTNSYEQYF. The CDR3 DNA is TGTGCCAGCAGTTACTCACGATCCCTTTCCGGGACCAACTCCTACGAGCAGTACTTC. V gene TRBV6-6 combines with J gene TRBJ2-7; perhaps D is TRBD1 or TRBD2 (5 bases each). With 0 bases removed from V and 0 bases from J, the gap between germline ends came to 21 bases. Germline V gives CDR1 MNHNY, CDR2 SVGAGI (reference sequence). CDR3 length equals 19 residues.

This clonotype has just one count. The V call is TRBV3-1, the J call TRBJ2-5; no clear D. V was clipped by 4 bases and J by 2 bases, with 8 bases between them. CDR1 and CDR2 from the germline V gene are LGHDT and YNNKEL (reference sequence). CDR3 length: 13 residues. The CDR3 region has the DNA TGTGCCAGCAGCCGTCACAGTCAAGAGACCCAGTACTTC. This codes for CASSRHSQETQYF.

This clonotype was counted only a few times. In DNA form, the CDR3 reads TGTGCCAGTAAAAGGGGACCAACTAATGAAAAACTGTTTTTT. Its protein is CASKRGPTNEKLFF. The gene calls are TRBV12-3 or TRBV12-4 and TRBJ1-4; weak D call: TRBD1 (5 bases). The V end lost 9 bases, the J end lost 0 bases, and 11 bases lay between the germline ends. The CDR3 loop spans 14 amino acids.

The rearrangement joins TRBV12-3 or TRBV12-4 to TRBJ1-1; D remains ambiguous. The CDR3 consists of 14 residues. Trimming removed 11 bases from V and 1 base from J, with 17 bases in between. The CDR3: CAVTGRLGNTEAFF. CDR3 nucleotides: TGTGCCGTGACTGGACGCCTTGGGAACACTGAAGCTTTCTTT.

The CDR3: CASSTQSGTSGSEQFF. The CDR3 DNA reads TGTGCCAGCAGCACGCAATCCGGGACTAGCGGCAGTGAGCAGTTCTTC. The chain couples TRBV7-9 to TRBJ2-1, with TRBD2 matching over 11 bases. Germline-derived CDR1 and CDR2 are SEHNR and FQNEAQ (reference sequence). The V gene end was trimmed by 5 bases and the J gene end by 9 bases; junction bases not matched to a gene: 12. The CDR3 runs to 16 residues.

This clonotype was observed many times. The rearrangement links TRBV11-2 to TRBJ1-2; 9 positions agree with TRBD1. The CDR3 runs to 15 residues. V lost 5 bases to trimming and J lost 4 bases; unmatched junction nucleotides: 8. Looked up from germline, CDR1 is SGHAT and CDR2 is FQNNGV. The CDR3 spells CASSPGQGRGYGYTF. The CDR3 DNA reads TGTGCCAGCAGCCCGGGACAGGGAAGGGGCTATGGCTACACCTTC. The complete variable domain, with remaining parts taken from reference TRBV11-2 and TRBJ1-2, reads EAGVAQSPRYKIIEKRQSVAFWCNPISGHATLYWYQQILGQGPKLLIQFQNNGVVDDSQLPKDRFSAERLKGVDSTLKIQPAKLEDSAVYLCASSPGQGRGYGYTFGSGTRLTVV.

The J gene is TRBJ2-7, the V gene TRBV7-2, with D perhaps TRBD2 (5 bases). Germline assignment: CDR1 SGHTA and CDR2 FQGNSA. Trimming took 2 bases from V and 1 from J, leaving 12 bases between them. The CDR3 contains 15 residues. CDR3 sequence: CASSLSGGLSYEQYF. CDR3 sequence (DNA): TGTGCCAGCAGCTTAAGTGGCGGGCTGTCCTACGAGCAGTACTTC.

This chain links TRBV28 with TRBJ1-1, with unresolved D. CDR3 size: 16 residues. The V gene lost 2 bases and the J gene lost 3 bases, with 16 bases spanning the gap. The germline CDR1 and CDR2 sequences are MDHEN and SYDVKM. The CDR3 nucleotides are TGTGCCAGCAGTTTAGCCCTGAGGAATGTGGACACTGAAGCTTTCTTT. It codes for CASSLALRNVDTEAFF.

This clonotype occurred a few times. The gene calls are TRBV19 and TRBJ1-2; 10 bases match TRBD1. Germline-derived CDR1 and CDR2 are LNHDA and SQIVND (reference sequence). V trimming: 5 bases; J trimming: 4 bases; junction bases outside the gene matches: 7. The CDR3 spans 15 residues. For the CDR3, the DNA is TGTGCCAGTAGTCCCGGGACAGGGGATCCCTATGGCTACACCTTC. Translated, it gives CASSPGTGDPYGYTF. Looking up the rest from reference TRBV19 and TRBJ1-2 gives the full variable domain: DGGITQSPKYLFRKEGQNVTLSCEQNLNHDAMYWYRQDPGQGLRLIYYSQIVNDFQKGDIAEGYSVSREKKESFPLTVTSAQKNPTAFYLCASSPGTGDPYGYTFGSGTRLTVV.

This sequence joins TRBV2 and TRBJ2-7; D gene uncertain. CDR1 and CDR2 from the germline V gene are SNHLY and FYNNEI. The CDR3 consists of 12 residues. The ends were cut back, 5 bases at V and 1 base at J, with 6 bases in the middle. CDR3 region: CASSTESYEQYF. CDR3 coding DNA: TGTGCCAGCAGTACAGAGTCCTACGAGCAGTACTTC.

The chain is built from TRBV2 and TRBJ2-1, with D hard to call. CDR1 is SNHLY and CDR2 is FYNNEI in the germline V gene. The CDR3 covers 13 residues. V gave up 7 bases and J gave up 0 bases, with 7 bases separating them. The CDR3 sequence: CASNPNSYNEQFF. DNA of the CDR3: TGTGCCAGCAATCCTAACTCCTACAATGAGCAGTTCTTC.